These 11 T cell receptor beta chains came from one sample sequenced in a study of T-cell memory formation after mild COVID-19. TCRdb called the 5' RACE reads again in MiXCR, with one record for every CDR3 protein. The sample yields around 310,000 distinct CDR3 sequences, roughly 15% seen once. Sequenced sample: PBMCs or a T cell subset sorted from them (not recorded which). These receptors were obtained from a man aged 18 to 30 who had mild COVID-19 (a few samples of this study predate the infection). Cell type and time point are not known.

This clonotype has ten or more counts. The CDR3 protein is CASSYSGDNSYEQYF. The DNA for the CDR3 is TGTGCCAGCAGTTACTCTGGGGACAACTCCTACGAGCAGTACTTC. This sequence joins TRBV6-5 and TRBJ2-7, with D perhaps matching TRBD1 (6 bases). Per the germline V gene, CDR1 is MNHEY and CDR2 is SVGAGI. V gave up 0 bases and J gave up 0 bases, with 9 bases separating them. This CDR3 comprises 15 residues.

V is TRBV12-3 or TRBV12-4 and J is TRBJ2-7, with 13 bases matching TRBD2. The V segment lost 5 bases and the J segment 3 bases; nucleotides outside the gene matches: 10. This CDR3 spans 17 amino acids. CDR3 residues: CASSPSGLAGAIYEQYV. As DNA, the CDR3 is TGTGCCAGCAGTCCTTCAGGACTAGCGGGGGCCATCTACGAGCAGTACGTC.

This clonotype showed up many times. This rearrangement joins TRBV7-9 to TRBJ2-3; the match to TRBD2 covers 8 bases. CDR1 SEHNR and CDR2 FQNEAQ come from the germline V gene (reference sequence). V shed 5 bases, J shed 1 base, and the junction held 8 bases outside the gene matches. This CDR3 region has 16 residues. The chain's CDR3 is CASSPRGRGGTDTQYF. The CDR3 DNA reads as TGTGCCAGCAGCCCCCGAGGGCGGGGGGGCACAGATACGCAGTATTTT.

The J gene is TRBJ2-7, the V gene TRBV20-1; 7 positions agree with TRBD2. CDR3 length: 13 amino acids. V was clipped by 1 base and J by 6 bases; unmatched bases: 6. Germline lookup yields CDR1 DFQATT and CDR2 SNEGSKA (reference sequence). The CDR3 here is CSARGAGPLEQYV. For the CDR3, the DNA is TGCAGTGCTAGAGGAGCGGGACCCCTCGAGCAGTACGTC.

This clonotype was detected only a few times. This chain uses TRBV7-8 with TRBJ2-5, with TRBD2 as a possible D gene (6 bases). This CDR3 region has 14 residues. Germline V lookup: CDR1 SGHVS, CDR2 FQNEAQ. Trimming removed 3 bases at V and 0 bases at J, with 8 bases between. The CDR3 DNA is TGTGCCAGCAGCTTCGGGACTTACCAAGAGACCCAGTACTTC. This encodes CASSFGTYQETQYF.

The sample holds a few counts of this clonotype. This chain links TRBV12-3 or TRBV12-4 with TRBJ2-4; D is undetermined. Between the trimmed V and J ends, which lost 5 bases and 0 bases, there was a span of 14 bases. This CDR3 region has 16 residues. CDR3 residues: CASSARIMGAKNIQYF. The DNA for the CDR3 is TGTGCCAGCAGTGCCCGGATAATGGGAGCCAAAAACATTCAGTACTTC.

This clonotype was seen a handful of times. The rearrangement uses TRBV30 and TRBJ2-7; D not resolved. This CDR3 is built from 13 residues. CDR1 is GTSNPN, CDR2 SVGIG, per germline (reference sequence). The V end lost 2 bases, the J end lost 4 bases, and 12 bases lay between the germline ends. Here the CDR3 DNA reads TGTGCCTGGAGTACGGCATATCGATACGAGCAGTACTTC. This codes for CAWSTAYRYEQYF.

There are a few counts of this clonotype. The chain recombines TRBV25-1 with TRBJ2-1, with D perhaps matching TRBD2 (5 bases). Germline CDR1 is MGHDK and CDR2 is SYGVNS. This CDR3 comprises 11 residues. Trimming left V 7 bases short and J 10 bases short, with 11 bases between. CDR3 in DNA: TGTGCCAGCAACGGCCCGGGGGAGCAGTTCTTC. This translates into CASNGPGEQFF.

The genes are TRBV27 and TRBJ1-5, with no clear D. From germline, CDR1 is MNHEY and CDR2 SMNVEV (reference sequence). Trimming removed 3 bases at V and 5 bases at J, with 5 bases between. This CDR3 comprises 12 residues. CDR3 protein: CASSFLDQPQHF. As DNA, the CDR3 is TGTGCCAGCAGTTTTCTGGATCAGCCCCAGCATTTT.

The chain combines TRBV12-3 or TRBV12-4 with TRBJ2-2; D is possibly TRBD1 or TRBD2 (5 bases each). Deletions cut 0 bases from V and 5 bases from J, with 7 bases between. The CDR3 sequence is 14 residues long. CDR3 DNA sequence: TGTGCCAGCAGTTTAGCCGAGGGGACCGGGGAGCTGTTTTTT. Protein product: CASSLAEGTGELFF.

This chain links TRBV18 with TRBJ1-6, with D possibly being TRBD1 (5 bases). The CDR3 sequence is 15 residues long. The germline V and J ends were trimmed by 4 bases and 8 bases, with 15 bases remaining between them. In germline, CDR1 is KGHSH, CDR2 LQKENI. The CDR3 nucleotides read TGTGCCAGCTCACGGGAAGGGGATGGGGATTCACCCCTCCACTTT. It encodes CASSREGDGDSPLHF. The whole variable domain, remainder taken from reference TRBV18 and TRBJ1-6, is NAGVMQNPRHLVRRRGQEARLRCSPMKGHSHVYWYRQLPEEGLKFMVYLQKENIIDESGMPKERFSAEFPKEGPSILRIQQVVRGDSAAYFCASSREGDGDSPLHFGNGTRLTVT.